This section outlines one T cell receptor beta chain sequence together with its context. The antigen is undetermined. This sample is part of a study of CD8+ T cells in alopecia areata. Looking at the study overall: Twice a day, 5 to 10 mg of oral tofacitinib was administered to treated patients. Affected scalp percentage determined the severity score of treated patients. Study-level points and caveats: Compared with normal scalp, lesional scalp had higher clonality and more expanded CD8+ clones. In scalp and blood during tofacitinib, many expanded lesional clones persisted.

Extraction of RNA preceded its reverse transcription into cDNA, which served as the sequencing template. Using immunoSEQ multiplex PCR, the repertoire was profiled, and TCRdb retains in-frame clones only, with some absent. The repertoire holds hundreds of thousands of clones, roughly 66% seen once, with roughly 1.2% in the top ten. Stated treatment: oral pan-JAK inhibitor, 5-10 mg twice daily. The CDR3 totals 12 residues. Germline assignment: CDR1 SNHLY and CDR2 FYNNEI. Deletions cut 4 bases from V and 6 bases from J, with 4 bases between. The V call is TRBV2, the J call TRBJ1-6; no definite D call. The sequences come from CD4+ T cells sorted from blood, collected at week 44, from a patient treated with tofacitinib. The clonotype was recovered from a human donor with alopecia areata. DNA for the CDR3: TGTGCCAGCAGTGGGGGTAATTCACCCCTCCACTTT. It is translated as CASSGGNSPLHF.